This T cell receptor (beta chain) was observed in a study of T cell changes during pregnancy in multiple sclerosis. Germline V gene sequence: CDR1 SGHDT, CDR2 YYEEEE. V was shortened by 4 bases and J by 4 bases, with 4 bases between the two germline ends. CDR3 length: 11 amino acids. Generated by immunoSEQ multiplex PCR, the TCRdb table keeps only in-frame clones and is missing some. The data show around 80,000 clones, around 94% seen once. The sequence came from a female donor in good health, enrolled as a control in a pregnancy study. Sequencing used peripheral blood, obtained in the second trimester of pregnancy. V and J are TRBV5-6 and TRBJ2-3; D remains unclear. CDR3 sequence reads: CASSLADTQYF. The CDR3 coding sequence is TGTGCCAGCAGCCTAGCAGATACGCAGTATTTT.